This T cell receptor beta chain is from a study of CD8 T cells in Susac syndrome (dated by TCRdb to between 2018 and 2021). For the wider study: Repertoire sequencing was used to test whether CD8+ T cell activation and differentiation in Susac syndrome was antigen driven. CD8+ T cell repertoire clonality was compared between approximately 12 healthy donors, approximately 14 Susac syndrome patients and roughly 15 multiple sclerosis patients.

A note on this clonotype: Its antigen is still unknown. No much larger clonotype is one base removed from it; base qualities were not supplied.

RNA was extracted using the RNeasy kit, and roughly 0.5 to 1 microgram was reverse transcribed with random hexamers. The immunoSEQ multiplex PCR assay, covering 54 Vbeta and 13 Jbeta segments, was used to amplify TCR beta CDR3 regions. Bias from PCR amplification was corrected by using a synthetic template baseline for primer optimization and for computational correction. As for how the authors treated the data: Only productive sequences were kept, with reads annotated to V, D and J genes according to IMGT and analyzed in immunoSEQ Analyzer. Clonality was computed as one minus Shannon entropy normalized by log2 of the number of productive unique sequences. For each patient and control, public and private clones were evaluated among the 100 most prevalent clones. Clones were defined as Susac-specific when absent from the healthy and MS cohorts, from 1052 published viral clones and from other ImmuneACCESS disease sequences. The public reads were reanalyzed by TCRdb: fastp trimming at Q25, MiXCR alignment, in-frame beta chains only. Each record represents a unique CDR3 protein, reported with the most common genes and DNA among its rows. The V and J calls come from TCRdb's annotation, not from the publication. The sample records some 300,000 distinct CDR3 sequences, around 91% of which are singletons. The ten top clones hold more than 0.15% of the sample.

Summary of the overall study and its limitations: The number of individuals in the TCR sequencing and HLA analysis was recognized as being relatively small.

Peripheral blood CD8+ and CD4+ T cells from healthy donors, Susac syndrome patients and multiple sclerosis patients were profiled by high-throughput TCR beta sequencing. The multiple sclerosis controls were treatment-naive patients who had stable or active relapsing-remitting disease and met the revised McDonald criteria. CD8+ TEMRA cells were enriched by FACS, while bulk CD8+ and CD4+ T cells were purified by magnetic negative isolation. Blood was collected in EDTA tubes and processed within 24 hours, with PBMCs isolated through density gradient centrifugation. PBMCs intended for TCR sequencing were cryopreserved in liquid nitrogen and were subsequently thawed in a 37 degrees C water bath. The sorted or isolated CD4+, CD8+ and CD8+ TEMRA cells reached a purity of at least 90%. Source material: CD8+ T cells from PBMCs. The sequence derives from a human donor with multiple sclerosis.

The CDR3 reads CASSHPQEDQPPYEQYF. The DNA sequence is given as TGTGCCAGCAGTCATCCGCAGGAGGACCAACCACCCTACGAGCAGTACTTC. The chain is made from TRBV28 and TRBJ2-7, and the D gene may be TRBD2, 5 bases matching. From the germline V gene, CDR1 is MDHEN and CDR2 is SYDVKM. Including the terminal cysteine and phenylalanine, the CDR3 comprises 17 residues. Of the read, only the CDR3 DNA is kept; its 51 bases are in frame from base 1. V is reduced by 5 bases and J by 2 bases, leaving a spacing of 22 bases between them.